The clone carrying this TCR beta chain was detected only once. Under the authors' procedure: How many nucleated cells were present was estimated from reference gene primer amplification. Method: immunoSEQ multiplex PCR; TCRdb's copy keeps in-frame clones and lacks some. The DNA was the basis for D and trimming; V, J and clone size are from that table. The table has roughly 130,000 clones, more than 75% seen once; the top ten hold around 12%. This sample is part of a study of blood T cell repertoires in COVID-19. Overall study context: Donors in the United States, Italy and Spain gave samples during acute or convalescent COVID-19. T cells, B-cell-depleted T cells, or PBMCs supplied cDNA or gDNA.

Between the trimmed V and J ends, which lost 2 bases and 6 bases, there was a span of 12 bases. CDR1 is MNHEY and CDR2 is SVGEGT in the germline V gene. The CDR3 totals 14 residues. The chain joins TRBV6-2 or TRBV6-3 to TRBJ2-3; D uncertain. The source is an elderly man with acute or convalescent COVID-19. Sequencing was performed on peripheral blood. The CDR3 is CASSYDLVSDTQYF. CDR3 coding DNA: TGTGCCAGCAGTTACGACCTAGTTTCGGATACGCAGTATTTT.